This TCR beta chain was identified during a study of shared clonotypes between healthy human individuals. Findings and limits, study-wide: Estimated richness values were generally larger in naive subsets than in memory subsets.

To note about this clone: Its target is unknown.

Deep level was the assay's run setting. Methods used by the authors: As immunoSEQ supplied junction-only sequences (without quality scores), filtering differed. Sequencing used immunoSEQ multiplex PCR; TCRdb keeps in-frame clones, though not all of them. The V and J calls and clone size are taken from that table; D and trimming were inferred from the DNA. The table includes about 2.5 million clones, roughly 90% detected once. The junction had 4 bases not matched to a gene; V was cut back by 6 bases and J by 1 base. CDR1 SGHRS and CDR2 YFSETQ come from the germline V gene. The CDR3 sequence is 13 residues long. There were no recent acute infections or vaccinations among the donors, who were healthy HIV-negative adults.

The chain combines TRBV5-1 with TRBJ2-7; 7 nucleotides align to TRBD1. Sequencing was done on a sample of naive CD4+ T cells from PBMCs. Subset noted: CD45RA+ positively selected. The sequence came from a man between 18 and 29 years old in good health. Some clones in this sample may be carry-over from other donors' samples. The CDR3 bases are TGCGCCAGCACCCGGACAGGTTCCTACGAGCAGTACTTC. Translating it yields CASTRTGSYEQYF.